These T cell receptor beta chains were read from a single sample in a study of Ad26.COV2.S vaccination and SARS-CoV-2 variants. The protocol was immunoSEQ multiplex PCR, while the TCRdb copy is restricted to in-frame clones and leaves out a portion. The repertoire holds some 250,000 clones, around 87% seen once, with around a tenth in the top ten. The sequences come from peripheral blood, collected in a trial of Ad26.COV2.S vaccine versus placebo. These receptors were taken from a person aged 18-60 years who received the Ad26.COV2.S COVID-19 vaccine or a placebo. The CDR3 runs from the conserved cysteine through the conserved F or W. A D gene is named only where the DNA matches it firmly. The size entry is marked missing in some rows and otherwise reads once, few, many or a size class.

j_gene,d_gene,abundance,v_gene,CDR3aa,CDR3nt
TRBJ1-2,TRBD1,.,TRBV7-9,CASSQGQYSGYTF,TGTGCCAGCAGCCAGGGACAGTATTCTGGCTACACCTTC
TRBJ1-1,.,.,TRBV30,CAWSVRDTEAFF,TGTGCCTGGAGTGTGCGGGACACTGAAGCTTTCTTT
TRBJ1-5,.,.,TRBV10-3,CATSVGDQGPQHF,TGTGCCACCTCAGTAGGTGATCAGGGGCCCCAGCATTTT
TRBJ1-5,TRBD1,.,TRBV25-1,CASSESGGYQPQHF,TGTGCCAGCAGTGAATCAGGGGGGTATCAGCCCCAGCATTTT
TRBJ2-3,.,.,TRBV21-1,CASSKAAGLGTDTQYF,TGTGCCAGCAGCAAAGCGGCGGGACTAGGCACAGATACGCAGTATTTT
TRBJ2-7,TRBD1,once,TRBV4-3,CASSQEGRGRYEQYF,TGCGCCAGCAGCCAAGAAGGCAGGGGGCGATACGAGCAGTACTTC
TRBJ2-1,TRBD2,.,TRBV5-8,CASSLIGLAPNNEQFF,TGTGCCAGCAGCTTGATAGGACTAGCCCCTAACAATGAGCAGTTCTTC
TRBJ2-3,TRBD1,.,TRBV7-2,CASSVARDREGDTQYF,TGTGCCAGCAGCGTAGCCCGGGACAGGGAGGGTGATACGCAGTATTTT
TRBJ1-4,TRBD1,.,TRBV27,CASSLGGTGRNEKLFF,TGTGCCAGCAGTTTAGGTGGGACAGGGCGGAATGAAAAACTGTTTTTT
TRBJ2-1,TRBD2,.,TRBV11-2,CASSLLAGGSYNEQFF,TGTGCCAGCAGCTTACTAGCGGGGGGGTCCTACAATGAGCAGTTCTTC
TRBJ2-6,.,.,TRBV5-1,CASSSHYRGAPSGANVLTF,TGCGCCAGCAGCTCCCACTATCGAGGGGCCCCCTCTGGGGCCAACGTCCTGACTTTC
TRBJ1-4,.,once,TRBV6-4,CARETVSLFF,TGTGCCAGGGAGACGGTCTCACTGTTTTTT
TRBJ1-3,TRBD1,.,TRBV15,CATSRDWGQGLSGNTIYF,TGTGCCACCAGCAGAGATTGGGGACAGGGCCTCTCTGGAAACACCATATATTTT
TRBJ1-6,.,.,TRBV7-2,CASSPPGSYNSPLHF,TGTGCCAGCAGCCCCCCAGGGTCCTATAATTCACCCCTCCACTTT
TRBJ2-5,.,.,TRBV6-6,CASILDSLETQYF,TGTGCCAGCATCCTTGACAGTTTGGAGACCCAGTACTTC
TRBJ1-2,.,once,TRBV12-3/TRBV12-4,CASSQLRNYGYTF,TGTGCCAGCAGTCAGCTCCGCAACTATGGCTACACCTTC
TRBJ2-1,.,once,TRBV20-1,CSLLVMSQFF,TGCAGTCTTCTAGTCATGTCGCAGTTCTTC
TRBJ2-1,.,.,TRBV5-4,CASSTGRQQFF,TGTGCCAGCAGCACGGGACGTCAGCAGTTCTTC
TRBJ1-5,TRBD1,.,TRBV6-2/TRBV6-3,CASSWGQEYSNQPQHF,TGTGCCAGCAGTTGGGGACAGGAGTATAGCAATCAGCCCCAGCATTTT
TRBJ2-7,.,.,TRBV5-1,CASGGGPPYEQYF,TGCGCCAGCGGAGGGGGGCCCCCCTACGAGCAGTACTTC
TRBJ2-1,.,.,TRBV5-4,CASSQKKSGANEQFF,TGTGCCAGCAGCCAGAAGAAGTCTGGGGCCAATGAGCAGTTCTTC
TRBJ2-2,TRBD1,.,TRBV7-6,CASSLIYRGTGFGELFF,TGTGCCAGCAGCTTAATCTACCGGGGGACAGGGTTCGGGGAGCTGTTTTTT
TRBJ2-2,TRBD2,.,TRBV5-4,CASSPGLAGVGELFF,TGTGCCAGCAGCCCGGGACTAGCGGGAGTCGGGGAGCTGTTTTTT
TRBJ1-3,.,few,TRBV9,CASSVGVGSTDTIYF,TGTGCCAGCAGCGTAGGTGTGGGTTCTACTGACACCATATATTTT
TRBJ1-2,TRBD1,.,TRBV29-1,CSVETGGDGYTF,TGCAGCGTTGAAACAGGGGGAGATGGCTACACCTTC
TRBJ2-5,.,.,TRBV5-1,CASSVSGVRETQYF,TGCGCCAGCAGCGTCTCAGGGGTAAGAGAGACCCAGTACTTC
TRBJ1-1,.,.,TRBV28,CASSLWRGGGTEAFF,TGTGCCAGCAGTTTATGGAGGGGAGGTGGCACTGAAGCTTTCTTT
TRBJ1-1,.,.,TRBV11-2,CASPYRAGIEAFF,TGTGCCAGCCCATACAGGGCTGGGATTGAAGCTTTCTTT